These 9 T cell receptor beta chains were sequenced from one sample in a study of human T cells and chemical hapten exposure. TCRdb used MiXCR to reprocess the RACE reads, holding one entry per CDR3 protein. The repertoire consists of 150,000 to 200,000 distinct CDR3 sequences, with 25% to 35% occurring once and the leading ten covering roughly 2.2%. The sample's time point: patch test 3, about 24 weeks after DPC sensitization. Treatment indicated: therapeutic diphenylcyclopropenone sensitization with weekly scalp DPC. The material was whole blood, obtained in connection with sensitization to the hapten diphenylcyclopropenone (DPC). All receptors derive from a woman between 18 and 29 years old with alopecia areata. Some clones in this sample may be carry-over from other donors' samples.

This clonotype was found many times. The chain uses TRBV5-1 and TRBJ2-3; D unresolved. V shed 0 bases and J shed 5 bases, with 10 bases lying between them. The CDR3 is 14 amino acids. Germline loops: CDR1 SGHRS, CDR2 YFSETQ. CDR3 DNA sequence: TGCGCCAGCAGCTTGGCGGTATTGGAAGATACGCAGTATTTT. Amino acids: CASSLAVLEDTQYF.

Notes on this clonotype: This may be a read error, as it is one base from a much larger clone. This CDR3 is missing its conserved last phenylalanine or tryptophan, likely due to a read error. V usage is TRBV13 and J usage is TRBJ2-7; 7 nucleotides align to TRBD1. V trimming: 5 bases; J trimming: 5 bases; junction bases outside the gene matches: 15. The germline gives CDR1 PRHDT, CDR2 FYEKMQ (reference sequence). The CDR3 is 16 amino acids. CDR3 in amino acids: CASSKRDSLLSDEQYY. CDR3 DNA: TGTGCCAGCAGCAAAAGGGACAGCCTCCTTTCGGACGAGCAGTACTAC.

This clonotype was counted only a few times. The chain links TRBV20-1 to TRBJ2-7, with a tentative D call TRBD1 (6 bases). V dropped 5 bases and J dropped 6 bases, with 8 bases sitting between them. Looked up from germline, CDR1 is DFQATT and CDR2 is SNEGSKA (reference sequence). The CDR3 is 10 amino acids. CDR3 sequence (DNA): TGCAGTGCTGCACAGGGCGAGCAGTACTTC. It specifies CSAAQGEQYF.

The chain recombines TRBV14 with TRBJ1-6; D gene unclear. From germline, CDR1 is SGHDN and CDR2 FVKESK. The CDR3 is made up of 12 amino acids. Trimming took off 3 bases at V and 10 bases at J, with 7 bases between the two ends. CDR3 residues: CASSQPPSPLHF. CDR3 sequence (DNA): TGTGCCAGCAGCCAGCCCCCATCACCCCTCCACTTT.

This clonotype has only a few counts. The genes are TRBV19 and TRBJ2-5; D uncertain. Germline values: CDR1 LNHDA, CDR2 SQIVND (reference sequence). The CDR3 is made up of 12 amino acids. Trimming stripped 8 bases from V and 3 bases from J, with 10 bases between. The CDR3, as DNA: TGTGCCAGTGCTGAGGCGGAAGAGACCCAGTACTTC. It encodes CASAEAEETQYF.

The chain links TRBV4-2 to TRBJ2-1; no definite D call. Trimming left V 2 bases short and J 13 bases short, with 18 bases between. From germline, CDR1 is LGHNA and CDR2 YNFKEQ. CDR3 length equals 14 residues. CDR3: CASSQRMTYPTQFF. In DNA form, the CDR3 reads TGTGCCAGCAGCCAACGTATGACGTACCCCACCCAGTTCTTC.

The chain recombines TRBV2 with TRBJ2-2, with D maybe TRBD2 (5 bases). In germline, CDR1 is SNHLY, CDR2 FYNNEI. Trimming removed 5 bases from V and 4 bases from J, with 20 bases in between. This CDR3 has 17 residues. The CDR3 DNA is TGTGCCAGCAGTCCCAGCTCGGGATCTGTACGCACCGGGGAGCTGTTTTTT. Translating it yields CASSPSSGSVRTGELFF. The full variable domain, completed using reference TRBV2 and TRBJ2-2, is EPEVTQTPSHQVTQMGQEVILRCVPISNHLYFYWYRQILGQKVEFLVSFYNNEISEKSEIFDDQFSVERPDGSNFTLKIRSTKLEDSAMYFCASSPSSGSVRTGELFFGEGSRLTVL.

CDR3 bases: TGCAGTGCTAGTAAGCTAGCGGGACGCACAGATACGCAGTATTTT. Translating gives CSASKLAGRTDTQYF. The V and J genes are TRBV20-1 and TRBJ2-3; 9 nucleotides agree with TRBD2. The germline V gene has CDR1 DFQATT and CDR2 SNEGSKA (reference sequence). V dropped 3 bases and J dropped 1; count of bases not matched to a gene: 5. The CDR3 runs to 15 residues.

The sample holds a few counts of this clonotype. The chain recombines TRBV20-1 with TRBJ1-1; D not certain. This CDR3 region has 14 residues. CDR1 is DFQATT, CDR2 SNEGSKA, per germline (reference sequence). The V end lost 4 bases, the J end lost 1 base, and 13 bases lay between the germline ends. The CDR3 bases are TGCAGTGCTATGACCGGGCGGGGGAACACTGAAGCTTTCTTT. Protein product: CSAMTGRGNTEAFF.